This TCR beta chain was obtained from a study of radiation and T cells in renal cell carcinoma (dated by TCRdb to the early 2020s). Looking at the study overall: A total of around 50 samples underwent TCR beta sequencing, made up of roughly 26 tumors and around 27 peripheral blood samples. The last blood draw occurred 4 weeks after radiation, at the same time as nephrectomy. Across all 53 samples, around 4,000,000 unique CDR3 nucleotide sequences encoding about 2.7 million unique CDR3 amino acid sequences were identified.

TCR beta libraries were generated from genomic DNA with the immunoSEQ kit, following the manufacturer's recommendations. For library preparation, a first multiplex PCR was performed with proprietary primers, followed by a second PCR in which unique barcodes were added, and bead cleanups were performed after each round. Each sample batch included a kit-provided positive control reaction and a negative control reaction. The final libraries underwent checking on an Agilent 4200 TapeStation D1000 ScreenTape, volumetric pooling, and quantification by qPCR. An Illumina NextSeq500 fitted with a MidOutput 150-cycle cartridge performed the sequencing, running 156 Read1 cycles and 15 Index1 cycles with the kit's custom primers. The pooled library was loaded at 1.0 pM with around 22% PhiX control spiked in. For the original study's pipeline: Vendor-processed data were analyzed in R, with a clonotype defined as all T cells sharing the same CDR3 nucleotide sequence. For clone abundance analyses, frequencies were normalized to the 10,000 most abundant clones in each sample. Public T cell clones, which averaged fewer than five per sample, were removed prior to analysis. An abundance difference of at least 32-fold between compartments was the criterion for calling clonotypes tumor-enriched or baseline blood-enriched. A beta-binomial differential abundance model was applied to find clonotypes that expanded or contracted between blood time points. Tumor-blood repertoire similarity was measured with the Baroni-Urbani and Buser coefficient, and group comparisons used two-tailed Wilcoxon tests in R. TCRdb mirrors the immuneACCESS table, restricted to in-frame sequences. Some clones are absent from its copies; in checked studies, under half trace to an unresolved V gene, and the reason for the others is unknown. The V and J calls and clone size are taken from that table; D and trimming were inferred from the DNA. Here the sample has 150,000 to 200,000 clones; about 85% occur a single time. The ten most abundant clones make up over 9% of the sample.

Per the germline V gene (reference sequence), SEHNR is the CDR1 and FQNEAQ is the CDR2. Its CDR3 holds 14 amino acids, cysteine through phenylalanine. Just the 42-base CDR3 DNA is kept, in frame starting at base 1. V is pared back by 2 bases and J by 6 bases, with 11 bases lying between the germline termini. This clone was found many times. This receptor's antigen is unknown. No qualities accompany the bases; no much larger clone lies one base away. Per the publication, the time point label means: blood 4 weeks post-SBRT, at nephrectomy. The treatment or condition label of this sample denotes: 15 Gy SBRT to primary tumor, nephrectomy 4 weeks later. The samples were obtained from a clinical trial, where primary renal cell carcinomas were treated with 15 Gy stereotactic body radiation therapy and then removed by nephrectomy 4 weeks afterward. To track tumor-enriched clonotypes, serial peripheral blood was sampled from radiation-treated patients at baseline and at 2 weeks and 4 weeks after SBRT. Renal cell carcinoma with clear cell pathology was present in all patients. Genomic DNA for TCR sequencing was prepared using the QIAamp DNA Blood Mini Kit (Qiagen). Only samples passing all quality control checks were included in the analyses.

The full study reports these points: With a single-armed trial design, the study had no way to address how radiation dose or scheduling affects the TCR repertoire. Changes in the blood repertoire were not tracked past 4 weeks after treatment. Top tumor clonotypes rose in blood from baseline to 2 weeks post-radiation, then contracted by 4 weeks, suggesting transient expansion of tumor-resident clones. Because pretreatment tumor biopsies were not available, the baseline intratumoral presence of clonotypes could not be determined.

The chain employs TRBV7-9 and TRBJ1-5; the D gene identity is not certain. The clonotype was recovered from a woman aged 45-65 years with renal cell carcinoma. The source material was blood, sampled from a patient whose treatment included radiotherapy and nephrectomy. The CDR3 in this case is CASSLSDGPQPQHF. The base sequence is TGTGCCAGCAGCTTATCAGATGGGCCTCAGCCCCAGCATTTT.